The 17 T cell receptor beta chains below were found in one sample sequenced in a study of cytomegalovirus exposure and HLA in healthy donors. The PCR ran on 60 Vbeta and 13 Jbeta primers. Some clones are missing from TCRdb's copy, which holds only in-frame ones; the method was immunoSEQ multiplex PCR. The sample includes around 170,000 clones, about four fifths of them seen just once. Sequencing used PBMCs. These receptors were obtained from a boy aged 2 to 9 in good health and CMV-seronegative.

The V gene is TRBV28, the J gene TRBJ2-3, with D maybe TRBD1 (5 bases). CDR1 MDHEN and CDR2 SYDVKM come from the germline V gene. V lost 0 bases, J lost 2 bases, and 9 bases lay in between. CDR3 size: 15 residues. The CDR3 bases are TGTGCCAGCAGTTTATGGGGGCGGCTCACAGATACGCAGTATTTT. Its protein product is CASSLWGRLTDTQYF. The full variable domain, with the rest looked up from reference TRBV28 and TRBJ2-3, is DVKVTQSSRYLVKRTGEKVFLECVQDMDHENMFWYRQDPGLGLRLIYFSYDVKMKEKGDIPEGYSVSREKKERFSLILESASTNQTSMYLCASSLWGRLTDTQYFGPGTRLTVL.

CDR3 coding DNA: TGTGCCACCAGCAGAGAGTGGAGTAGCAATCAGCCCCAGCATTTT. Protein sequence: CATSREWSSNQPQHF. The chain links TRBV15 to TRBJ1-5, with D uncertain. Germline V gene data show CDR1 as LNHNV and CDR2 as YYDKDF (reference sequence). The CDR3 totals 15 residues. V was trimmed by 0 bases and J by 0 bases, leaving 6 bases between them.

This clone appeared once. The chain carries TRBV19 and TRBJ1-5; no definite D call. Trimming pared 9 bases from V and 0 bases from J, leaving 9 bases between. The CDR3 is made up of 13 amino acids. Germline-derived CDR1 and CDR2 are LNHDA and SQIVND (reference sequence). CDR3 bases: TGTGCCAGCACAGATTATAGCAATCAGCCCCAGCATTTT. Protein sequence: CASTDYSNQPQHF.

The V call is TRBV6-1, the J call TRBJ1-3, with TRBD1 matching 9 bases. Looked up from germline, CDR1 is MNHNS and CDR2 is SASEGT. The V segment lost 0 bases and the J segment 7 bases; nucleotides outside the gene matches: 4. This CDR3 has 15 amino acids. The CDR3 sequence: CASSEAIGQGNTIYF. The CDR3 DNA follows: TGTGCCAGCAGTGAAGCTATTGGACAGGGGAACACCATATATTTT.

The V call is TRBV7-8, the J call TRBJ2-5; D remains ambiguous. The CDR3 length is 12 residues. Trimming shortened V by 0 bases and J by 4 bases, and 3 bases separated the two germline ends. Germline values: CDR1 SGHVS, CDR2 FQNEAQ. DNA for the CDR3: TGTGCCAGCAGCTTAGCCGGAGAGACCCAGTACTTC. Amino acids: CASSLAGETQYF.

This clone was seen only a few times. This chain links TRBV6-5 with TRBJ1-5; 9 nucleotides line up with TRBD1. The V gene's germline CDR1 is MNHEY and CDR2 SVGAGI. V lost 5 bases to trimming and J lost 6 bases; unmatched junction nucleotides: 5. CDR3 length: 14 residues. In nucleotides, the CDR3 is TGTGCCAGCAGTGGCACAGGGGGCGGTCAGCCCCAGCATTTT. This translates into CASSGTGGGQPQHF.

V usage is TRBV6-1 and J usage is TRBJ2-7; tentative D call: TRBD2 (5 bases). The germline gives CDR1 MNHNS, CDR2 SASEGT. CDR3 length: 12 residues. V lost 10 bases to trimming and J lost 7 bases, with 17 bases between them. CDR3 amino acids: CAIATPRGEQYF. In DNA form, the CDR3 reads TGTGCCATCGCGACCCCCCGCGGGGAGCAGTACTTC.

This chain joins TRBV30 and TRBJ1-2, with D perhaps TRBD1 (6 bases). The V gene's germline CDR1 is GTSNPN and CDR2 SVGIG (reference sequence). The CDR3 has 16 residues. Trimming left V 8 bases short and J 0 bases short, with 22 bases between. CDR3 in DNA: TGTGCCGGCCTCCGGGACACACTACTTACTAACTATGGCTACACCTTC. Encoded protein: CAGLRDTLLTNYGYTF.

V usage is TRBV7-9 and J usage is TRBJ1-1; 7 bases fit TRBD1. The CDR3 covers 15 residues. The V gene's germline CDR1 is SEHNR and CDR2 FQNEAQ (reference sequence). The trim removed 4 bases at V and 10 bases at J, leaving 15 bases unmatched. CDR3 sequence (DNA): TGTGCCAGCAGCTCCGAACGACAGGGACAGTGGGGAGCTTTCTTT. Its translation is CASSSERQGQWGAFF.

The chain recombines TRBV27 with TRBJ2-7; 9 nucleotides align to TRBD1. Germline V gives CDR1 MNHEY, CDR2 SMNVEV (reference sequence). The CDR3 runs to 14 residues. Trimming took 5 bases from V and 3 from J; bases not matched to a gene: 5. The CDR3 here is CASSTGQGYYEQYF. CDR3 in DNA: TGTGCCAGCAGTACCGGACAGGGGTACTACGAGCAGTACTTC.

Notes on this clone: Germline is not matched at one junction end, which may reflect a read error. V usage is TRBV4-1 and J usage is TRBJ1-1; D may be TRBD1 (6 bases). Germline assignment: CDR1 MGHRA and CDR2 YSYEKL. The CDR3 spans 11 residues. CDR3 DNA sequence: TGCACCAGCAGCCATGGGACAGAAGCTTTCTTT. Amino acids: CTSSHGTEAFF.

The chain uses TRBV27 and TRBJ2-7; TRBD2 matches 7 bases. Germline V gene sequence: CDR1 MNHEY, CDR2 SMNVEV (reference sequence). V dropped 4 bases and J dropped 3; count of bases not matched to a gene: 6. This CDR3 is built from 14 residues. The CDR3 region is CASSSTSARYEQYF. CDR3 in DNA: TGTGCCAGCAGTTCAACTAGCGCCCGCTACGAGCAGTACTTC.

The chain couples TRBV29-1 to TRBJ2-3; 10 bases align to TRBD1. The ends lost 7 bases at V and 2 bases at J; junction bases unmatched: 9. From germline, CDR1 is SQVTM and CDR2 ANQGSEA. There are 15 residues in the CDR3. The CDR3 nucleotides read TGCAGCGCGGGAGACAGGGGGCATGACACAGATACGCAGTATTTT. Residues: CSAGDRGHDTDTQYF.

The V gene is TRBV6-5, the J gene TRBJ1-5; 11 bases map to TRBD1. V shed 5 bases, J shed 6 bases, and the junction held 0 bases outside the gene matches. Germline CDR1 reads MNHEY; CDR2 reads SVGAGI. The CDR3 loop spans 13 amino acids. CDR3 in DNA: TGTGCCAGCAGTGGGACAGGGGGTCAGCCCCAGCATTTT. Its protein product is CASSGTGGQPQHF.

DNA for the CDR3: TGCAGCGTTAGCCAGGCCCACCGGCGTACAGATACGCAGTATTTT. Protein: CSVSQAHRRTDTQYF. The V call is TRBV29-1, the J call TRBJ2-3; D is ambiguous. This CDR3 region has 15 residues. CDR1 is SQVTM, CDR2 ANQGSEA, per germline. Trimming pared 5 bases from V and 3 bases from J, leaving 18 bases between.

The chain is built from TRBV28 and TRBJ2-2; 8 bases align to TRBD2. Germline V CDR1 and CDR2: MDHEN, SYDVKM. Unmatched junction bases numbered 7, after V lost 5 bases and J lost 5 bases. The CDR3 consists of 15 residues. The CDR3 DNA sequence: TGTGCCAGCAGTGTACCGGGACTAGAAACCGGGGAGCTGTTTTTT. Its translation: CASSVPGLETGELFF.

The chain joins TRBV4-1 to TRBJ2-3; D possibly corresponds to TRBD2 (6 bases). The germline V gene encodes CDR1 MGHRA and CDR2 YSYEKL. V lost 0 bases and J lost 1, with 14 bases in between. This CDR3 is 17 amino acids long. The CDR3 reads CASSQDLTASGTDTQYF. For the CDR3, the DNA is TGCGCCAGCAGCCAAGATCTGACGGCTAGCGGCACAGATACGCAGTATTTT.